This T cell receptor beta chain was sequenced during a study of cytomegalovirus exposure and HLA in healthy donors. Study-wide results and limits: Cytomegalovirus association was assigned to about 150 TCR beta chains. More clonal expansion characterized HLA-associated TCR beta chains than equally common others in a later analysis. In an earlier analysis, most TCR beta V segments were productive about 90% or about 30% of the time. In a later analysis, most CMV-associated TCR beta chains appeared HLA-restricted.

This clone has just one count. Its matching antigen is unknown. The sample has other DNA sequences that encode this CDR3 too. Trimming removed 0 bases from V and 3 bases from J; junction bases left unmatched: 0. This CDR3 spans 13 amino acids. Per the germline V gene, CDR1 is GTSNPN and CDR2 is SVGIG (reference sequence). With 60 Vbeta and 13 Jbeta primers, the PCR was carried out. The protocol was immunoSEQ multiplex PCR, while the TCRdb copy is restricted to in-frame clones and leaves out a portion. Among approximately 240,000 clones listed, roughly 80% were seen once. This clonotype was obtained from a woman in her 40s in good health and CMV-seropositive. Material: PBMCs. This chain connects TRBV30 to TRBJ1-1; 8 positions match TRBD1. DNA for the CDR3: TGTGCCTGGAGTGTGGACAGGGACACTGAAGCTTTCTTT. Translated: CAWSVDRDTEAFF.